This TCR beta chain originates from a study of cytomegalovirus exposure and HLA in healthy donors. The CDR3 is 13 amino acids. Unmatched junction bases numbered 5, after V lost 3 bases and J lost 7 bases. Germline values: CDR1 MNHNS, CDR2 SASEGT. Points from the study as a whole: A few chains tied to CMV proved CMV antigen-specific in vitro. Most TCR sequences proved rare, with some public TCRs found in many donors.

Sequencing was performed with immunoSEQ multiplex PCR; in TCRdb, only in-frame clones are kept and a portion is missing. The sample lists around 98,000 clones; 87% were seen once. It was the approximately 130-subject validation cohort, separate from the approximately 700-subject first cohort, to which the donors belonged. To note about this clone: Its antigen is not known.

The chain links TRBV6-1 to TRBJ1-2; 7 nucleotides agree with TRBD1. The source is a woman aged 25 to 45 in good health and CMV-seronegative. Material: PBMCs. The DNA for the CDR3 is TGTGCCAGCAGTGATATAGACAGGGTTGGCTACACCTTC. Residues: CASSDIDRVGYTF.